These 8 T cell receptor beta chains originate from one sample sequenced in a study of cytomegalovirus exposure and HLA in healthy donors. Researchers ran the PCR with 60 Vbeta and 13 Jbeta primers. Generated by immunoSEQ multiplex PCR, the TCRdb table keeps only in-frame clones and is missing some. The sample has around 100,000 clones. The sequenced material came from PBMCs. Receptors were obtained from a woman in her twenties or thirties in good health and CMV-seronegative.

As concerns this clone: The same CDR3 arises from other DNA sequences in this sample as well. J is TRBJ1-2 and V is TRBV19; tentatively, D is TRBD1 (5 bases). Germline CDR1 is LNHDA and CDR2 is SQIVND (reference sequence). The V and J ends lost 7 bases and 6 bases respectively, with 6 bases between them. The CDR3 has 10 amino acids. The CDR3 is CASKGDGYTF. The CDR3 DNA reads TGTGCCAGTAAAGGGGATGGCTACACCTTC.

The chain is built from TRBV28 and TRBJ2-7; 7 nucleotides line up with TRBD1. Germline V CDR1 and CDR2: MDHEN, SYDVKM. V shed 6 bases and J 3 bases; nucleotides not matched to a gene: 8. The CDR3 is 14 residues long. Here the CDR3 reads CASSPPGQNYEQYF. The CDR3 nucleotides read TGTGCCAGCAGCCCTCCGGGACAGAACTACGAGCAGTACTTC.

V is TRBV4-1 and J is TRBJ1-5, with 7 bases matching TRBD1. The CDR3 is 15 amino acids. The germline V gene encodes CDR1 MGHRA and CDR2 YSYEKL. Trimming removed 1 base from V and 2 bases from J; junction bases left unmatched: 2. The CDR3 protein is CASSQGDRGNQPQHF. In DNA, the CDR3 is TGCGCCAGCAGCCAAGGTGACAGGGGCAATCAGCCCCAGCATTTT.

This chain links TRBV30 with TRBJ1-1; unclear D gene. Trimming cost V 0 bases and J 5 bases, with 10 bases left between them. The germline CDR1 and CDR2 sequences are GTSNPN and SVGIG (reference sequence). The CDR3 is made up of 13 amino acids. The CDR3 sequence is CAWSVLEGTEAFF. The CDR3, as DNA: TGTGCCTGGAGTGTACTGGAGGGTACTGAAGCTTTCTTT. Together with reference TRBV30 and TRBJ1-1, the CDR3 gives the full variable domain: SQTIHQWPATLVQPVGSPLSLECTVEGTSNPNLYWYRQAAGRGLQLLFYSVGIGQISSEVPQNLSASRPQDRQFILSSKKLLLSDSGFYLCAWSVLEGTEAFFGQGTRLTVV.

The chain couples TRBV28 to TRBJ2-7, with a tentative D call TRBD2 (5 bases). The V gene lost 3 bases and the J gene lost 0 bases, with 9 bases spanning the gap. Per germline, CDR1 MDHEN and CDR2 SYDVKM. The CDR3 consists of 14 residues. The chain's CDR3 is CASSFVGVSYEQYF. CDR3 DNA: TGTGCCAGCAGTTTCGTCGGGGTCTCCTACGAGCAGTACTTC. The complete variable domain, with remaining parts taken from reference TRBV28 and TRBJ2-7, reads DVKVTQSSRYLVKRTGEKVFLECVQDMDHENMFWYRQDPGLGLRLIYFSYDVKMKEKGDIPEGYSVSREKKERFSLILESASTNQTSMYLCASSFVGVSYEQYFGPGTRLTVT.

The chain joins TRBV10-2 to TRBJ1-3; D is unresolved. CDR1 is WSHSY and CDR2 is SAAADI in the germline V gene. This CDR3 spans 14 amino acids. Trimming took off 7 bases at V and 0 bases at J, with 10 bases between the two ends. CDR3 region: CASIKTNSGNTIYF. For the CDR3, the DNA is TGCGCCAGCATCAAAACTAACTCTGGAAACACCATATATTTT.

The rearrangement links TRBV5-1 to TRBJ2-1; 9 nucleotides agree with TRBD2. The V and J ends lost 3 bases and 5 bases, in that order; junction bases with no gene match: 6. CDR1 is SGHRS and CDR2 is YFSETQ in the germline V gene. This CDR3 is built from 15 residues. The CDR3 sequence is CASSWLAGSDNEQFF. For the CDR3, the DNA is TGCGCCAGCAGCTGGCTAGCGGGGTCCGACAATGAGCAGTTCTTC.

The J gene is TRBJ1-1, the V gene TRBV6-1; the match to TRBD1 covers 7 bases. The V segment lost 3 bases and the J segment 3 bases; nucleotides outside the gene matches: 10. The germline V gene has CDR1 MNHNS and CDR2 SASEGT. This CDR3 spans 16 amino acids. This chain's CDR3 is CASSDNNRGYDTEAFF. The CDR3 region has the DNA TGTGCCAGCAGTGATAATAACAGGGGCTATGACACTGAAGCTTTCTTT.